One and the same sample provided the 8 T cell receptor beta chains below, sequenced in a study of lymphopenia after photon versus proton radiotherapy. Using immunoSEQ multiplex PCR, the repertoire was profiled, and TCRdb retains in-frame clones only, with some absent. The repertoire holds approximately 30,000 clones, with 81% as singletons. The specimen comprised peripheral blood, sampled from a patient treated with photon-based radiotherapy. All receptors come from a man in his fifties or sixties with gastric cancer.

The chain links TRBV6-1 to TRBJ2-3; 8 bases line up with TRBD1. Germline trimming cut 10 bases from V and 2 bases from J; bases unmatched to any gene: 5. The CDR3 has 13 amino acids. In germline, CDR1 is MNHNS, CDR2 SASEGT. The DNA for the CDR3 is TGTGCCACCAGGGACAGGTTCACAGATACGCAGTATTTT. As protein: CATRDRFTDTQYF.

This sequence joins TRBV5-1 and TRBJ2-3; no reliable D call. V lost 0 bases, J lost 4 bases, and 9 bases lay in between. This CDR3 is built from 14 residues. Germline CDR1 is SGHRS and CDR2 is YFSETQ. The CDR3 here is CASSLAVSSDTQYF. The DNA of the CDR3 is TGCGCCAGCAGCTTGGCGGTATCGTCAGATACGCAGTATTTT. The variable domain in full, with the rest retrieved from reference TRBV5-1 and TRBJ2-3, is KAGVTQTPRYLIKTRGQQVTLSCSPISGHRSVSWYQQTPGQGLQFLFEYFSETQRNKGNFPGRFSGRQFSNSRSEMNVSTLELGDSALYLCASSLAVSSDTQYFGPGTRLTVL.

The rearrangement uses TRBV4-1 and TRBJ1-1; unclear D gene. Germline V CDR1 and CDR2: MGHRA, YSYEKL. V dropped 0 bases and J dropped 6 bases, with 5 bases sitting between them. The CDR3 spans 12 residues. The CDR3 sequence: CASSQDYSEAFF. The CDR3 nucleotides are TGCGCCAGCAGCCAAGATTACTCTGAAGCTTTCTTT.

CDR3 nucleotide sequence: TGTGCCAGCTCACGGGACAGGATGGAAGAGACCCAGTACTTC. Protein product: CASSRDRMEETQYF. V and J are TRBV18 and TRBJ2-5, with 8 bases matching TRBD1. This CDR3 comprises 14 residues. J gave up 3 bases and V 4 bases, and 4 bases lay outside the gene matches. Germline V gives CDR1 KGHSH, CDR2 LQKENI.

The chain employs TRBV9 and TRBJ2-1, with 7 bases fitting TRBD1. Germline lookup yields CDR1 SGDLS and CDR2 YYNGEE. With V trimmed by 1 base and J by 5 bases, 9 bases remained unmatched. This CDR3 region has 16 residues. CDR3 sequence reads: CASSVRHGQENNEQFF. CDR3 sequence (DNA): TGTGCCAGCAGCGTACGACATGGACAGGAGAACAATGAGCAGTTCTTC.

This chain links TRBV11-2 with TRBJ1-1; D unclear. The CDR3 has 14 amino acids. Germline V CDR1 and CDR2: SGHAT, FQNNGV. Trimming removed 2 bases at V and 0 bases at J, with 7 bases between. CDR3 amino acids: CASSLRPVNTEAFF. The CDR3 nucleotides read TGTGCCAGCAGCTTACGTCCGGTGAACACTGAAGCTTTCTTT.

The chain has TRBV7-2 and TRBJ2-3; possibly TRBD2 for D (7 bases). Germline V CDR1 and CDR2: SGHTA, FQGNSA. The CDR3 is 16 amino acids. V dropped 4 bases and J dropped 4 bases, with 18 bases sitting between them. CDR3 sequence: CASSSQGRGWPDTQYF. Written as DNA, the CDR3 is TGTGCCAGCAGCTCCCAGGGGCGGGGGTGGCCAGATACGCAGTATTTT.

The chain employs TRBV5-6 and TRBJ2-7; D not resolved. The CDR3 has 15 residues. Trimming left V 0 bases short and J 0 bases short, with 10 bases between. Germline values: CDR1 SGHDT, CDR2 YYEEEE. Written as DNA, the CDR3 is TGTGCCAGCAGCTTGGGAGGTCGTAGCTCCTACGAGCAGTACGTC. It is translated as CASSLGGRSSYEQYV.